This T cell receptor beta chain appears in the sequencing data of a study of molecular identifiers for immune sequencing clone quantification. CDR3 size: 12 residues. The V gene's germline CDR1 is SEHNR and CDR2 FQNEAQ (reference sequence). The V gene lost 5 bases and the J gene lost 4 bases, with 7 bases spanning the gap. This clonotype was recorded many times. CD8+CD4-CCR7+CD45RA+ sorting gave the naive CD8 T cells. MiXCR, run by TCRdb on the PCR reads, gives a single entry per CDR3 protein. The data hold some 590,000 distinct CDR3 sequences, with 25% observed a single time. Sequencing was carried out using naive CD8+ T cells from blood, with Jurkat cell RNA spiked in. Regarding subset: FACS-sorted CD8+CD4-CCR7+CD45RA+ naive T cells. The receptor's source is a human donor in good health. Some libraries in this study had Jurkat cell RNA spiked in. The V and J genes are TRBV7-9 and TRBJ2-3; D not resolved. This CDR3 reads CASSLQADTQYF. CDR3 nucleotide sequence: TGTGCCAGCAGCCTTCAGGCAGATACGCAGTATTTT.